A single T cell receptor (beta chain) is shown here with its context. What it binds is not known. This same CDR3 is encoded by further DNA sequences in the sample. With V trimmed by 5 bases and J by 1 base, 4 bases remained unmatched. CDR1 is SGHNT and CDR2 is YENEEA in the germline V gene. The CDR3 is made up of 15 amino acids. This record comes from a study of cytomegalovirus exposure and HLA in healthy donors. The study, taken as a whole, reports: Accounts indicate the classifier identified cytomegalovirus status with strong specificity and sensitivity. Equally common other TCR beta chains were less clonally expanded than HLA-associated ones, a later analysis found. In a later analysis, TCR beta V- and J-gene trimming showed a link to a missense DCLRE1C variant. Cytomegalovirus association was assigned to 150 to 200 TCR beta chains.

Use of 60 Vbeta and 13 Jbeta primers characterized the PCR. The assay was immunoSEQ multiplex PCR, and TCRdb's table has in-frame clones only and misses some. The sample lists 150,000 to 200,000 clones, around 84% occurring once. The sequence was obtained from a woman aged 50 to 60 in good health and CMV-seropositive. This chain joins TRBV11-3 and TRBJ2-3, with 9 bases identical to TRBD2. What was sequenced was PBMCs. CDR3 sequence: CASSLIAGGTDTQYF. The CDR3 DNA sequence: TGTGCCAGCAGCCTTATAGCGGGGGGCACAGATACGCAGTATTTT.